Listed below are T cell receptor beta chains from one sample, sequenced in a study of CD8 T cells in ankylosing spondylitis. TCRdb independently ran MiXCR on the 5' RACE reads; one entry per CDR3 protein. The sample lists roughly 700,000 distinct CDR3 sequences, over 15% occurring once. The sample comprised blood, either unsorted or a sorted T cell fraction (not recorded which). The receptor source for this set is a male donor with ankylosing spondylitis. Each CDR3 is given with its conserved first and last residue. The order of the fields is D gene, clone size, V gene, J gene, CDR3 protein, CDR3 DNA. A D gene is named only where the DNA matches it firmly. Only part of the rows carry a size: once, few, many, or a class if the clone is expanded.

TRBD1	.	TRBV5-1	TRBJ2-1	CASTSAGQGFNEQFF	TGCGCCAGCACCTCCGCGGGACAGGGATTCAATGAGCAGTTCTTC
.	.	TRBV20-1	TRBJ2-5	CSASRPPQETQYF	TGCAGTGCTAGCCGGCCACCCCAAGAGACCCAGTACTTC
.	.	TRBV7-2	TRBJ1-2	CASSADIYGYTF	TGTGCCAGCAGCGCAGACATCTATGGCTACACCTTC
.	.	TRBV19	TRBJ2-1	CASTGGVSPYEQFF	TGTGCCAGTACGGGGGGCGTCTCACCCTATGAGCAGTTCTTC
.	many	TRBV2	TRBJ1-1	CASSSTTGIIGAFF	TGTGCCAGCAGCAGTACCACAGGGATAATTGGAGCTTTCTTT
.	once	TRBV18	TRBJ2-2	CASSNSNTGELFF	TGTGCCAGCTCAAACAGTAACACCGGGGAGCTGTTTTTT
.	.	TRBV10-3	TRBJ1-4	CAISWGEKLFF	TGTGCCATCAGTTGGGGTGAAAAACTGTTTTTT
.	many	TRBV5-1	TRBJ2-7	CASSLSNRPAAYEQYF	TGCGCCAGCAGCTTATCTAACCGGCCCGCGGCCTACGAGCAGTACTTC
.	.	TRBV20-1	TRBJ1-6	CSARGEGLGNSPLHF	TGCAGTGCTAGAGGCGAGGGACTCGGCAATTCACCCCTCCACTTT
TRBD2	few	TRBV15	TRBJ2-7	CATSRDVRGLTSGRGHEQYF	TGTGCCACCAGCAGAGATGTAAGGGGCCTTACTAGCGGGAGAGGCCACGAGCAGTACTTC
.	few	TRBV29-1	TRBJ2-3	CSVGFSAGATDTQYF	TGCAGCGTTGGGTTTAGTGCCGGGGCCACAGATACGCAGTATTTT
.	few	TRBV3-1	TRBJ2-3	CASSPLRGAVSTDTQYF	TGTGCCAGCAGCCCCTTACGTGGGGCCGTTTCCACAGATACGCAGTATTTT
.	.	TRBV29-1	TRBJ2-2	CSVAGEGDTGELFF	TGCAGCGTTGCTGGGGAGGGGGACACCGGGGAGCTGTTTTTT
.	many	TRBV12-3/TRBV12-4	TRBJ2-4	CASSSRGQLAKNIQYF	TGTGCCAGCAGTTCACGCGGCCAACTAGCCAAAAACATTCAGTACTTC
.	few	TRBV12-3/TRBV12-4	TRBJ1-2	CASSLRQKDFTYGYTF	TGTGCCAGCAGTTTAAGGCAGAAAGATTTTACCTATGGCTACACCTTC
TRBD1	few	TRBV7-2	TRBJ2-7	CASSHGQGVGYEQYF	TGTGCCAGCAGCCATGGACAGGGAGTGGGATACGAGCAGTACTTC
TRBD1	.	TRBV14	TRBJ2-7	CASSQLGTGDSEQYF	TGTGCCAGCAGCCAATTGGGGACAGGGGACTCCGAGCAGTACTTC
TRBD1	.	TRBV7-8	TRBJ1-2	CASSLPKDRGPTNYGYTF	TGTGCCAGCAGCTTACCAAAGGACAGGGGACCGACTAACTATGGCTACACCTTC
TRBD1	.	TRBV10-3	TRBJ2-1	CAISELTGVFNEQFF	TGTGCCATCAGTGAGTTGACAGGGGTTTTCAATGAGCAGTTCTTC
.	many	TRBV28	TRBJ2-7	CASRVQSSYEQYF	TGTGCGAGCAGGGTACAGAGCTCCTACGAGCAGTACTTC
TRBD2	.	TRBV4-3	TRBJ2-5	CASSQDAAGGPRETQYF	TGCGCCAGCAGCCAAGATGCTGCGGGAGGCCCAAGAGAGACCCAGTACTTC
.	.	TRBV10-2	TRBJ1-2	CASSESPWGGGYTF	TGCGCCAGCAGTGAGTCGCCTTGGGGGGGTGGCTACACCTTC
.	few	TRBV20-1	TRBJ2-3	CSARNGIRGTDTQYF	TGCAGTGCTAGAAACGGGATCCGGGGCACAGATACGCAGTATTTT
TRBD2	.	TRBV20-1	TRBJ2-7	CSARDWRELVNDEQYF	TGCAGTGCTAGAGATTGGCGGGAGCTAGTCAACGACGAGCAGTACTTC
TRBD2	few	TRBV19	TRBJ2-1	CASSYGLAGGSYNEQFF	TGTGCCAGTAGTTATGGACTAGCGGGAGGATCCTACAATGAGCAGTTCTTC
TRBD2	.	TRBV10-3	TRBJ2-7	CATWTSGPYEQYF	TGTGCCACATGGACTAGCGGTCCCTACGAGCAGTACTTC
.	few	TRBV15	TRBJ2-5	CATSSGSSRGKETQYF	TGTGCCACCAGCAGCGGTTCCTCTCGGGGTAAAGAGACCCAGTACTTC
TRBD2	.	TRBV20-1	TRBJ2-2	CSAALGLARTGELFF	TGCAGTGCCGCACTGGGACTAGCGAGGACCGGGGAGCTGTTTTTT
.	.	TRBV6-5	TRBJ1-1	CASSTMNTEAFF	TGTGCCAGCAGTACCATGAACACTGAAGCTTTCTTT
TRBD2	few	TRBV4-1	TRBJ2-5	CASSQDRWTSGTQETQYF	TGCGCCAGCAGCCAAGATAGGTGGACTAGCGGGACTCAAGAGACCCAGTACTTC
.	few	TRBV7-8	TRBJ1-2	CASSPGGAGYGYTF	TGTGCCAGCAGCCCGGGGGGGGCAGGATATGGCTACACCTTC
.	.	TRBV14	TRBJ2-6	CASAYSGANVLTF	TGTGCCAGTGCCTACTCTGGGGCCAACGTCCTGACTTTC
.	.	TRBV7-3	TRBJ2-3	CASSSQPDWTDTQYF	TGTGCCAGCAGCTCCCAACCGGACTGGACAGATACGCAGTATTTT
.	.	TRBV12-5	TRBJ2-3	CASGRDFSTDTQYF	TGTGCTAGTGGCCGGGACTTTAGCACAGATACGCAGTATTTT
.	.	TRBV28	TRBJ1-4	CASSLGSLGKLFF	TGTGCCAGCAGTTTAGGATCTTTGGGGAAACTGTTTTTT
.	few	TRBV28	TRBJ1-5	CASSTQGYGDQPQHF	TGTGCCAGCAGTACCCAGGGGTATGGTGATCAGCCCCAGCATTTT
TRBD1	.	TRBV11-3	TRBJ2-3	CASSWGGTGRTDTQYF	TGTGCCAGCAGCTGGGGAGGGACAGGGAGGACAGATACGCAGTATTTT
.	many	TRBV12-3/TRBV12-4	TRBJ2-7	CASRQTQGSYEQYF	TGTGCCAGCAGGCAGACACAGGGATCCTACGAGCAGTACTTC
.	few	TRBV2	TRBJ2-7	CASVPLSSESSYEQYF	TGTGCCAGCGTTCCTCTATCTAGCGAGAGCTCCTACGAGCAGTACTTC
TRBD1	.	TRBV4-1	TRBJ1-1	CASRTGRANTEAFF	TGCGCCAGCCGGACAGGGAGGGCGAACACTGAAGCTTTCTTT
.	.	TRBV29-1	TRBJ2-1	CSVTAALGNEQFF	TGCAGCGTCACAGCGGCCCTCGGGAATGAGCAGTTCTTC
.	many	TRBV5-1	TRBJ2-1	CASSLAPGDVLEFF	TGCGCCAGCAGCTTGGCTCCCGGTGATGTGCTGGAGTTCTTC
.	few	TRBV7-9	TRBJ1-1	CASSPTVSAEAFF	TGTGCCAGCAGCCCCACCGTCTCAGCTGAAGCTTTCTTT
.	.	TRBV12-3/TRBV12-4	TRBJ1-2	CASSLAGLGYTF	TGTGCCAGCAGTTTAGCAGGGCTCGGCTACACCTTC
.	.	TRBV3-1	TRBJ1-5	CASSPGMGNQPQHF	TGTGCCAGCAGCCCCGGTATGGGCAATCAGCCCCAGCATTTT
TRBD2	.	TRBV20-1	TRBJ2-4	CSAGTSGGAVNIQYF	TGCAGTGCTGGGACTAGCGGGGGGGCGGTGAACATTCAGTACTTC
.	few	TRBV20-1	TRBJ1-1	CSASSWGATGTEAFF	TGCAGTGCTAGTTCGTGGGGGGCAACGGGCACTGAAGCTTTCTTT
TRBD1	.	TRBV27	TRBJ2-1	CASSEGQGAVGSYNEQFF	TGTGCCAGCAGCGAAGGACAGGGGGCAGTAGGATCCTACAATGAGCAGTTCTTC
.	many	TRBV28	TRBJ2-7	CASSPRTNYEQYF	TGTGCCAGCAGTCCTCGGACGAATTACGAGCAGTACTTC
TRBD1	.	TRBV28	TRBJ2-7	CASSRGGDSLREQYF	TGTGCCAGCAGCCGGGGTGGGGACAGTCTCCGCGAGCAGTACTTC
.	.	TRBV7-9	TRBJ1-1	CASRGEGSLDTEAFF	TGTGCCAGCAGGGGGGAGGGGTCCCTGGATACTGAAGCTTTCTTT
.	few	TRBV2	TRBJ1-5	CASSGGMEGNQPQHF	TGTGCCAGCAGTGGGGGGATGGAAGGCAATCAGCCCCAGCATTTT
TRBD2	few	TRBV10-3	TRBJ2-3	CAISTGLAGEVTDTQYF	TGTGCCATCAGTACGGGACTAGCGGGGGAGGTCACAGATACGCAGTATTTT
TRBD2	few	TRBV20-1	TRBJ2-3	CSASGTGRGASTDTQYF	TGCAGTGCTAGCGGTACCGGGAGGGGGGCTAGCACAGATACGCAGTATTTT
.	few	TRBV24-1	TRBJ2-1	CATSDFGTPYNEQFF	TGTGCCACCAGTGATTTTGGGACCCCCTACAATGAGCAGTTCTTC